The source of this TCR beta chain is a study of beta chain features in type 1 diabetes. Study at large: Across the samples, about 100 million sorted cells were examined in total. General study points: Using cDNA template may skew counts toward highly expressing activated cells. Moderate but significant shortening of TCRB CDR3s was recorded in all four CD4+ subsets from Type 1 diabetes patients.

A CD45RO/CCR7/CD25/CD127/CD95/CD27 panel sorted naive, central memory, regulatory and stem cell-like memory CD4+ cells. This clone was seen only a few times. The antigen remains undetermined. As every portion of the isolated RNA was reverse transcribed, the sequencing read expressed TCRB transcripts. TCRdb keeps only in-frame clones here, not all; method: immunoSEQ multiplex PCR. The sample yields 160,000 or so clones, 6.5% to 10% seen once. V was pared by 8 bases and J by 4 bases, with 14 bases between. Germline loops: CDR1 WSHSY, CDR2 SAAADI. The CDR3 contains 13 residues. The source material was central memory CD4+ T cells from blood. This clonotype was obtained from a young woman with type 1 diabetes. The rearrangement links TRBV10-2 to TRBJ2-5, with D possibly matching TRBD2 (7 bases). The DNA for the CDR3 is TGCGCCAGCGGGGGGGCGGTAGGAGAGACCCAGTACTTC. It codes for CASGGAVGETQYF.